This T cell receptor beta chain emerged from a study of blood T cell repertoires in COVID-19. As for the study in general: Researchers got acute and convalescent COVID-19 samples from the United States, Italy and Spain. PBMCs, B-cell-depleted T cells, or T cells were the source of the cDNA or gDNA that made up the material.

Original processing notes: Estimation of nucleated cell counts was performed using reference gene primer amplification. TCRdb keeps only in-frame clones here, not all; method: immunoSEQ multiplex PCR. The D gene and trimming were derived from the DNA, and the V and J assignments and clone size from that table. The sample records around 140,000 clones, roughly 69% being singletons. This CDR3 is 14 amino acids long. Germline trimming cut 0 bases from V and 7 bases from J; bases unmatched to any gene: 5. Germline CDR1 is SGHNT and CDR2 is YYREEE (reference sequence). Sequenced input: peripheral blood. This chain uses TRBV5-4 with TRBJ2-3; TRBD2 agrees at 7 bases. This clonotype originated in a woman aged 70-85 years with acute or convalescent COVID-19. CDR3 amino acids: CASSLEGRGHTQYF. CDR3 sequence (DNA): TGTGCCAGCAGCTTGGAGGGGAGGGGACATACGCAGTATTTT.